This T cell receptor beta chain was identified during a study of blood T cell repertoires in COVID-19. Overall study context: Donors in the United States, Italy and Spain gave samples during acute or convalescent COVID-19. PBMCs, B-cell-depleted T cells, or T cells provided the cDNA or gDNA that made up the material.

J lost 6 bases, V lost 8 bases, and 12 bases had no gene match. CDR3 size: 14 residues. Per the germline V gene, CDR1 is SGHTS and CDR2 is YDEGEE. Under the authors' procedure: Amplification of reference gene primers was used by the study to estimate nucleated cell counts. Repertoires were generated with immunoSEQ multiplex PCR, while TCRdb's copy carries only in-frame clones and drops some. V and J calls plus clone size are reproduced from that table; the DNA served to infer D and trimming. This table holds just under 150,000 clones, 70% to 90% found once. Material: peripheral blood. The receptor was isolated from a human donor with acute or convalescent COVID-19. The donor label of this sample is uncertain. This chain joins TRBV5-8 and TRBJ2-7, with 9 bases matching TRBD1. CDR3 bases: TGTGCCAGAGGACCCGGGACAGGGTTTTCCGAGCAGTACTTC. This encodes CARGPGTGFSEQYF.